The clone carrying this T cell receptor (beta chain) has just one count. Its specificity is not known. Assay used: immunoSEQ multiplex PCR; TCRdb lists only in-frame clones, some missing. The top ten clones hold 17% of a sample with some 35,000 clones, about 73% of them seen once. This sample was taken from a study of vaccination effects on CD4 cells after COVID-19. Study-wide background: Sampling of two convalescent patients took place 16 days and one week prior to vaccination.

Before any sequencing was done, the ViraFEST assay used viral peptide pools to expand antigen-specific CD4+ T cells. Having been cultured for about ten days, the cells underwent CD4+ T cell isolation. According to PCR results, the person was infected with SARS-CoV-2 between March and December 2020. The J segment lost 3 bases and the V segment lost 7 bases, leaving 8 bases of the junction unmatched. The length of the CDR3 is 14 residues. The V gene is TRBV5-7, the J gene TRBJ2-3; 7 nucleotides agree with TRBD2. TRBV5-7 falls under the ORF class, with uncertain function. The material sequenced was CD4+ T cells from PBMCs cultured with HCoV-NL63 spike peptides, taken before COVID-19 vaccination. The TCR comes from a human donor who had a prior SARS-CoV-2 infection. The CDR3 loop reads CASPGGSATDTQYF. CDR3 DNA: TGTGCCAGCCCCGGCGGGAGTGCGACAGATACGCAGTATTTT.